This TCR beta chain was documented in a study of blood T cell repertoires in COVID-19. Study information: The study drew acute and convalescent COVID-19 samples from the United States, Italy and Spain. PBMCs, B-cell-depleted T cells, or T cells provided the cDNA or gDNA that made up the material.

Germline CDR1 and CDR2: MGHRA and YSYEKL. The CDR3 is 15 amino acids. Losses at the gene ends were 3 bases for V and 5 bases for J; bases not matched to a gene: 8. Study processing details: Estimated nucleated cell counts came from reference gene primer amplification. Sequencing used immunoSEQ multiplex PCR; TCRdb keeps in-frame clones, though not all of them. V and J calls and clone size follow that table, whereas D and trimming were derived from the DNA. The sample includes about 64,000 clones, roughly 93% of them seen just once. The J gene is TRBJ1-1, the V gene TRBV4-1; 8 nucleotides align to TRBD1. This TCR was recovered from a human donor in a cohort sampled during active COVID-19. The specimen was peripheral blood. The CDR3 is CASSHTTGGVTEAFF. In nucleotides, the CDR3 is TGCGCCAGCAGCCATACTACAGGGGGGGTTACTGAAGCTTTCTTT.